This T cell receptor beta chain was found in a study of T cell repertoires in cytomegalovirus infection. Background on the study: CMV infection together with matching HLA type was indicated by public TCR beta signatures. The study, taken as a whole, reports: Dominating the ex vivo response were HLA-C-restricted CMV-specific TCR beta clonotypes. The cumulative frequency of public TCR beta families distinguished individuals who carried CMV together with the relevant HLA.

V lost 4 bases to trimming and J lost 4 bases; unmatched junction nucleotides: 7. CDR3 length: 15 residues. Germline CDR1 reads SGHAT; CDR2 reads FQNNGV. In the case of this clonotype: Its antigen is unknown. The conserved closing phenylalanine or tryptophan is absent in this CDR3, likely reflecting a read error.

TCRdb re-called the reads with MiXCR, one entry per CDR3 protein. The sample includes approximately 550,000 distinct CDR3 sequences, approximately 17% of them seen just once. The receptor comes from a human donor in good health (CMV status not recorded). Some clones in this sample may be carry-over from other donors' samples. Sequenced material: CD8+ T cells from PBMCs. The V call is TRBV11-2, the J call TRBJ2-1, with TRBD2 matching over 7 bases. The CDR3 nucleotides read TGTGCCAGCAGCTCCACTAGCGATCCGTACAATGAGCAGTTCAAC. Translated: CASSSTSDPYNEQFN.